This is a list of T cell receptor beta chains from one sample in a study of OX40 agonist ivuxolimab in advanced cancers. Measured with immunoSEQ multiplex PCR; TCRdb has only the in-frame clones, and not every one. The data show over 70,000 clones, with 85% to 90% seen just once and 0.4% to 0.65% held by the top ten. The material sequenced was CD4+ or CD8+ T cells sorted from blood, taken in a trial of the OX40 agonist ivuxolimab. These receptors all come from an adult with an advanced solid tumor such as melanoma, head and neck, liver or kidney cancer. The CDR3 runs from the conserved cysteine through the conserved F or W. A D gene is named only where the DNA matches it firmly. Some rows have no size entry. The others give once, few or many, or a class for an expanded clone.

TGTGCCAGCACCCAACTGGGACAACCATCCTACGAGCAGTACTTC	CASTQLGQPSYEQYF	-	TRBJ2-7	-	TRBV28
TGTGCCTGGAGTGACCAGGCGGGGCACGACACTGAAGCTTTCTTT	CAWSDQAGHDTEAFF	-	TRBJ1-1	-	TRBV30
TGTGCCAGCAGTTTAAGACTAGCGGGAGGCTACGAGCAGTACTTC	CASSLRLAGGYEQYF	TRBD2	TRBJ2-7	-	TRBV28
TGTGCCAGCAGCTTTGACTACCCGGATACGCAGTATTTT	CASSFDYPDTQYF	-	TRBJ2-3	-	TRBV7-9
TGTGCCAGCAGTACGGGGGGCCACTACAATGAGCAGTTCTTC	CASSTGGHYNEQFF	-	TRBJ2-1	once	TRBV27
TGCGTGCCCTACAGGACAGATTACAATGAGCAGTTCTTC	CVPYRTDYNEQFF	-	TRBJ2-1	-	TRBV6-5
TGTGCCAGTTCCCCGGGTTCAACAGATACGCAGTATTTT	CASSPGSTDTQYF	-	TRBJ2-3	-	TRBV19
TGTGCCAGCAGCCAAAGCCCCAATCCTAATGAAAAACTGTTTTTT	CASSQSPNPNEKLFF	-	TRBJ1-4	-	TRBV5-6
TGTGCCAGCAGTACCCCCATCGACAGGGGCAATCAGCCCCAGCATTTT	CASSTPIDRGNQPQHF	TRBD1	TRBJ1-5	-	TRBV2
TGTGCCAGCAGCTTCCAAGCGGACCCCTCCTACGAGCAGTACTTC	CASSFQADPSYEQYF	-	TRBJ2-7	-	TRBV7-3
TGTGCCAGCAGCTCGGGGCTAATTCCGGGACTAGCGGGAGGGGAGACCCAGTACTTC	CASSSGLIPGLAGGETQYF	TRBD2	TRBJ2-5	-	TRBV5-4
TGCGCCAGCAGCCGAGTCCCGGTAGGGGAACCTAATGAAAAACTGTTTTTT	CASSRVPVGEPNEKLFF	-	TRBJ1-4	-	TRBV4-1
TGCGCCAGCAGCTTGCAAGGAAAATTAGGAGATACGCAGTATTTT	CASSLQGKLGDTQYF	-	TRBJ2-3	-	TRBV5-1
TGTGCCAGTACGTCAGGCTATAGCAATCAGCCCCAGCATTTT	CASTSGYSNQPQHF	-	TRBJ1-5	-	TRBV19
TGCAGCGCCTCAAAACAGGGAAACACCATATATTTT	CSASKQGNTIYF	-	TRBJ1-3	-	TRBV29-1
TGTGCCAGCAGCTTAAACCCTCAAGACTATGGCTACACCTTC	CASSLNPQDYGYTF	-	TRBJ1-2	-	TRBV7-2
TGCGCCAGCAGCTTTGGACCAGGCACAGATACGCAGTATTTT	CASSFGPGTDTQYF	-	TRBJ2-3	-	TRBV5-1
TGTGCCAGTAGTATATTCGGGACAGGGTCCAACTATGGCTACACCTTC	CASSIFGTGSNYGYTF	TRBD1	TRBJ1-2	-	TRBV19
TGTGCCAGCAGCCCTAACTTGGGGGAGCAGTACTTC	CASSPNLGEQYF	-	TRBJ2-7	-	TRBV7-2
TGTGCCAGCAGCACCCGGGACGGAACCTACGAGCAGTACTTC	CASSTRDGTYEQYF	-	TRBJ2-7	once	TRBV21-1
TGTGCCAGTAACCTGCGACAGGGGATGCCTTACGAGCAGTACTTC	CASNLRQGMPYEQYF	TRBD1	TRBJ2-7	-	TRBV19
TGCAGTGCCGAATCCGGGACAAAAGCTTTCTTT	CSAESGTKAFF	-	TRBJ1-1	-	TRBV20-1
TGTGCCATCAGTGAGTCGAACGCTGGGGAGCTGTTTTTT	CAISESNAGELFF	-	TRBJ2-2	-	TRBV10-3
TGTGCCAGCAGCTTGGGGGGACTAGCGGGACGTACCGCCTACGAGCAGTACTTC	CASSLGGLAGRTAYEQYF	TRBD2	TRBJ2-7	once	TRBV5-4
TGTGCCTTGTTTAATGATGGCTACACCTTC	CALFNDGYTF	-	TRBJ1-2	-	TRBV30
TGTGCCAGCAGCCACCTCGGACAAACAAACTATGGCTACACCTTC	CASSHLGQTNYGYTF	-	TRBJ1-2	-	TRBV6-6
TGTGCCAGTAGCGGGGAAGGTTCCTACAATGAGCAGTTCTTC	CASSGEGSYNEQFF	-	TRBJ2-1	once	TRBV19
TGCGCCAGCAGCTTGGGGGCAGGGCGGGACGAGCAGTACTTC	CASSLGAGRDEQYF	-	TRBJ2-7	-	TRBV5-1
TGTGCCAGCAGCCAAGATTGGGGAGACAGGCATGGCTACACCTTC	CASSQDWGDRHGYTF	-	TRBJ1-2	-	TRBV9
TGTGCCAGAAGTCGGGGTAGCACAGATACGCAGTATTTT	CARSRGSTDTQYF	-	TRBJ2-3	-	TRBV2
TGTGCCAGCAGCCCGGGACAGGGGGCGTTGACCGGGGAGCTGTTTTTT	CASSPGQGALTGELFF	TRBD1	TRBJ2-2	few	TRBV11-3
TGTGCCAGCAGCCGAGGCGGGTCCGGGGAGCTGTTTTTT	CASSRGGSGELFF	-	TRBJ2-2	medium-sized	TRBV4-2
TGCGCCAGCAGCTCTCAGGGGGGGACAGGGAATTACGAGCAGTACTTC	CASSSQGGTGNYEQYF	TRBD1	TRBJ2-7	-	TRBV5-1
TGTGCCAGCAGTGCCCTTTTCGGGGTCGAAAAACTGTTTTTT	CASSALFGVEKLFF	-	TRBJ1-4	-	TRBV6-1
TGTGCCAGCTCACCACACGCTAGTCCTGACACTGAAGCTTTCTTT	CASSPHASPDTEAFF	-	TRBJ1-1	-	TRBV18
TGCGCCAGCAGCTTGGTGATGTCACTCGGGGCCAAAAACATTCAGTACTTC	CASSLVMSLGAKNIQYF	-	TRBJ2-4	-	TRBV5-1
TGTGCCAGCAGCTTGAGCCAGGGGTGGGATACGCAGTATTTT	CASSLSQGWDTQYF	-	TRBJ2-3	-	TRBV7-3
TGTGCCAGCAGTTTAGGGACTACCTACGAGCAGTACTTC	CASSLGTTYEQYF	TRBD2	TRBJ2-7	-	TRBV28
TGTGCCAGTAGAACCAGCGGGTCCTACGAGCAGTACTTC	CASRTSGSYEQYF	-	TRBJ2-7	once	TRBV19
TGTGCCAGCAGCAGACAGACGAACACCGGGGAGCTGTTTTTT	CASSRQTNTGELFF	-	TRBJ2-2	-	TRBV27
TGTGCCTTCGGGGGAAGCCTTTACGAGCAGTACTTC	CAFGGSLYEQYF	-	TRBJ2-7	-	TRBV30
TGTGCCAGCAGCGTAGACGTGGGACGCGACACAGATACGCAGTATTTT	CASSVDVGRDTDTQYF	-	TRBJ2-3	-	TRBV9
TGTGCCAGCAGTGAAGCGGTCGAGCAGTACTTC	CASSEAVEQYF	-	TRBJ2-7	-	TRBV2
TGCGCCAGCAGCCCCCCTGCGGGAGAGGCCTACGAGCAGTACTTC	CASSPPAGEAYEQYF	TRBD2	TRBJ2-7	-	TRBV4-1
TGTGCCAGCAGCAGGGACAGTTTGAACACTGAAGCTTTCTTT	CASSRDSLNTEAFF	TRBD1	TRBJ1-1	-	TRBV7-9
TGTGCTAGTGGGCCTGGGGAGTTCAGGGTCGGCACCGGGGAGCTGTTTTTT	CASGPGEFRVGTGELFF	-	TRBJ2-2	-	TRBV12-5
TGTGCCAGCAGCGCGGGACAGGGTCGATACGAGCAGTACTTC	CASSAGQGRYEQYF	TRBD1	TRBJ2-7	-	TRBV5-4
TGTGCCAGCAGCCAGCCGGGCGGGACAGACCAAGAGACCCAGTACTTC	CASSQPGGTDQETQYF	-	TRBJ2-5	-	TRBV7-6
TGTGCCAGCAGCTTAGCGACAGGCTCTGGGGCCAACGTCCTGACTTTC	CASSLATGSGANVLTF	-	TRBJ2-6	-	TRBV7-8
TGCGCCAGCAGCGGCGGGACAGGGATGGAGACCCAGTACTTC	CASSGGTGMETQYF	TRBD1	TRBJ2-5	-	TRBV5-1
TGCAGCGCAGGACAGGGGGCTGACGGGGAGCTGTTTTTT	CSAGQGADGELFF	TRBD1	TRBJ2-2	-	TRBV29-1
TGTGCCAGCAGAGCCGGGACAAACGAAGCTTTCTTT	CASRAGTNEAFF	-	TRBJ1-1	-	TRBV6-6
TGTGCTAGTCAACGGGACAGTAGCACAGATACGCAGTATTTT	CASQRDSSTDTQYF	TRBD1	TRBJ2-3	-	TRBV12-5
TGTGCCATCAGTGGGACCAATCAGCCCCAGCATTTT	CAISGTNQPQHF	-	TRBJ1-5	-	TRBV10-3
TGTGCCATCACGCCAAGTAGCGTGGACAATGAGCAGTTCTTC	CAITPSSVDNEQFF	-	TRBJ2-1	-	TRBV7-3
TGTGCCAGCAGCTTGCAGTCTATTTCTGACGAGCAGTACTTC	CASSLQSISDEQYF	-	TRBJ2-7	-	TRBV7-3
TGTGCCAGCAGTCTCACAGGCTCAACTAATGAAAAACTGTTTTTT	CASSLTGSTNEKLFF	-	TRBJ1-4	once	TRBV7-3
TGTGCCACCAGCAGGCCCCCTCGAGATACGCAGTATTTT	CATSRPPRDTQYF	-	TRBJ2-3	-	TRBV15
TGTGCCAGCAGCCGACAGGGGAAGAAGGGGACCCAGTACTTC	CASSRQGKKGTQYF	TRBD1	TRBJ2-5	-	TRBV13